The 16 T cell receptor beta chains in this list originate from one sample, sequenced in a study of T cell responses to AZD1222 COVID-19 vaccine. Using immunoSEQ multiplex PCR, the repertoire was profiled, and TCRdb retains in-frame clones only, with some absent. The sample records 140,000 or so clones, around 90% being singletons. This specimen consisted of peripheral blood, obtained 28 days after the second AZD1222 dose. All receptors come from an adult who received the AZD1222 COVID-19 vaccine.

The chain couples TRBV29-1 to TRBJ1-2; 7 bases are a match to TRBD1. The germline V gene encodes CDR1 SQVTM and CDR2 ANQGSEA. Trimming cost V 0 bases and J 1 base; bases outside gene matches: 11. This CDR3 region has 17 residues. The CDR3 nucleotides are TGCAGCGTTGAAGATCTAACTAGGAGGGGGCTTAACTATGGCTACACCTTC. Encoded protein: CSVEDLTRRGLNYGYTF.

V is TRBV7-2 and J is TRBJ1-2, with D possibly TRBD1 on 6 matching bases. CDR3 length: 16 residues. Trimming took 1 base from V and 0 from J, leaving 12 bases between them. Germline V CDR1 and CDR2: SGHTA, FQGNSA. The DNA for the CDR3 is TGTGCCAGCAGCTTAGTAGTCACAGGGTCTAACTATGGCTACACCTTC. Its protein is CASSLVVTGSNYGYTF.

This chain links TRBV19 with TRBJ2-5; 12 positions agree with TRBD1. The CDR3 spans 15 residues. The V and J ends lost 0 bases and 4 bases, in that order; junction bases with no gene match: 0. Germline loops: CDR1 LNHDA, CDR2 SQIVND (reference sequence). Written as DNA, the CDR3 is TGTGCCAGTAGTATAGAGGGACAGGGGGCAGAGACCCAGTACTTC. Translated: CASSIEGQGAETQYF.

This clone was seen once. The genes are TRBV7-2 and TRBJ2-7; 9 bases align to TRBD2. From germline, CDR1 is SGHTA and CDR2 FQGNSA. V trimming: 4 bases; J trimming: 2 bases; junction bases outside the gene matches: 6. The CDR3 has 15 residues. The CDR3 protein is CASSSQAGGAYEQYF. The CDR3 coding sequence is TGTGCCAGCAGCTCCCAAGCGGGAGGAGCCTACGAGCAGTACTTC.

The J gene is TRBJ1-1, the V gene TRBV11-2; D not certain. The CDR3 has 13 amino acids. The germline V gene encodes CDR1 SGHAT and CDR2 FQNNGV. The V end was cut by 5 bases, the J end by 4 bases, with 11 bases between. The CDR3 DNA reads as TGTGCCAGCAGCCGAGGAGGTGGCACTGAAGCTTTCTTT. It codes for CASSRGGGTEAFF. Using reference TRBV11-2 and TRBJ1-1 for the parts outside the CDR3, the full variable domain is EAGVAQSPRYKIIEKRQSVAFWCNPISGHATLYWYQQILGQGPKLLIQFQNNGVVDDSQLPKDRFSAERLKGVDSTLKIQPAKLEDSAVYLCASSRGGGTEAFFGQGTRLTVV.

The chain joins TRBV7-9 to TRBJ1-6, with TRBD1 as a possible D gene (6 bases). Germline V gene sequence: CDR1 SEHNR, CDR2 FQNEAQ (reference sequence). CDR3 length: 17 residues. The V end was cut by 5 bases, the J end by 7 bases, with 21 bases between. The CDR3 coding sequence is TGTGCCAGCAGCCCAGGGGACGGACCTATGGGCAATTCACCCCTCCACTTT. Amino acids: CASSPGDGPMGNSPLHF.

The chain has TRBV7-2 and TRBJ2-5; D might be TRBD2 (7 bases). V lost 5 bases to trimming and J lost 5 bases, with 18 bases between them. This CDR3 is 15 amino acids long. The V gene's germline CDR1 is SGHTA and CDR2 FQGNSA. Here the CDR3 reads CASSLEGGRAETQYF. CDR3 DNA: TGTGCCAGCAGCCTTGAGGGGGGGCGGGCCGAGACCCAGTACTTC.

This CDR3 is CASSYSPRAGQYF. The CDR3 region has the DNA TGTGCCAGCAGTTACTCCCCGCGTGCGGGGCAGTACTTC. The chain has TRBV6-6 and TRBJ2-7; weak D call: TRBD2 (5 bases). The V gene's germline CDR1 is MNHNY and CDR2 SVGAGI (reference sequence). This CDR3 is built from 13 residues. Trimming cost V 0 bases and J 9 bases, with 12 bases left between them.

This chain links TRBV18 with TRBJ2-7; D might be TRBD1 (6 bases). The germline gives CDR1 KGHSH, CDR2 LQKENI. CDR3 size: 16 residues. The V end was cut by 6 bases, the J end by 5 bases, with 23 bases between. The CDR3 loop is CASSAFSGAFENEQYF. Here the CDR3 DNA reads TGTGCCAGCTCTGCCTTTTCAGGGGCCTTCGAGAACGAGCAGTACTTC.

The rearrangement uses TRBV2 and TRBJ1-2; D is uncertain. CDR3 length: 14 residues. V dropped 6 bases and J dropped 4 bases, with 15 bases sitting between them. CDR1 and CDR2 from the germline V gene are SNHLY and FYNNEI. For the CDR3, the DNA is TGTGCCAGCAGATATGACGGCTCCGGCTATGGCTACACCTTC. This translates into CASRYDGSGYGYTF.

The chain couples TRBV5-1 to TRBJ2-3; D is unresolved. V lost 5 bases to trimming and J lost 4 bases, with 11 bases between them. CDR3 length: 13 residues. Per germline, CDR1 SGHRS and CDR2 YFSETQ. CDR3 bases: TGCGCCAGCAGTTTCGGAGAGGCAGATACGCAGTATTTT. Amino acid sequence: CASSFGEADTQYF.

This chain links TRBV7-2 with TRBJ2-3; D is undetermined. There are 13 residues in the CDR3. The V end was cut by 1 base, the J end by 7 bases, with 9 bases between. Germline V gives CDR1 SGHTA, CDR2 FQGNSA. The CDR3 DNA is TGTGCCAGCAGCTTAGACGGGTCTAATACGCAGTATTTT. Translated, it gives CASSLDGSNTQYF.

This chain uses TRBV2 with TRBJ2-2; the D gene could be TRBD1 or TRBD2 (5 bases each). This CDR3 comprises 13 residues. V was clipped by 11 bases and J by 5 bases, with 15 bases between them. The germline gives CDR1 SNHLY, CDR2 FYNNEI. CDR3 sequence: CAGVGERTGELFF. The CDR3 DNA sequence: TGTGCCGGCGTGGGGGAGCGAACCGGGGAGCTGTTTTTT.

Concerning this clone itself: This sample also contains other DNA sequences that code for the same CDR3. J is TRBJ2-3 and V is TRBV3-1 (or the pseudogene TRBV3-2); D is unclear. CDR1 is LGHDT, CDR2 YNNKEL, per germline (reference sequence). V was clipped by 1 base and J by 2 bases, with 1 base between them. This CDR3 is 12 amino acids long. The CDR3 region is CASSQVTDTQYF. The CDR3 region has the DNA TGTGCCAGCAGCCAAGTCACAGATACGCAGTATTTT.

The chain links TRBV10-1 to TRBJ2-7; D gene ambiguous. V lost 3 bases and J 0 bases, leaving 6 bases between the germline ends. This CDR3 has 13 amino acids. Looked up from germline, CDR1 is WNHNN and CDR2 is SYGVQD (reference sequence). CDR3 bases: TGCGCCAGCAGTGAACAGTCCTCCTACGAGCAGTACTTC. Translated, it gives CASSEQSSYEQYF.

V gene TRBV28 combines with J gene TRBJ1-3; D is uncertain. The CDR3 runs to 16 residues. The V and J ends lost 7 bases and 4 bases respectively, with 20 bases between them. Germline CDR1 reads MDHEN; CDR2 reads SYDVKM. The CDR3 coding sequence is TGTGCCAGCAACACAAGGCGGGATATCGTAGGAAACACCATATATTTT. This sequence encodes CASNTRRDIVGNTIYF.